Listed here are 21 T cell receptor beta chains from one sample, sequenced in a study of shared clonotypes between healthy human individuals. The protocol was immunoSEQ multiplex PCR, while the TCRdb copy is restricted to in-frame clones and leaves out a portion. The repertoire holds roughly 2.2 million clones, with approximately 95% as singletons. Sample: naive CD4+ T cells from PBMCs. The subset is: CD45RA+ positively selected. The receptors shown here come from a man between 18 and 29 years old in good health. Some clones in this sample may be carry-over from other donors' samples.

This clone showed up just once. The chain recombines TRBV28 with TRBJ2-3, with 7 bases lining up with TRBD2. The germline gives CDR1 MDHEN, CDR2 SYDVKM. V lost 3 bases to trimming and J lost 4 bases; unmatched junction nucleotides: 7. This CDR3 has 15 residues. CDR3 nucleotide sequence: TGTGCCAGCAGTTTCGGCGGGAGAAGGCCAGATACGCAGTATTTT. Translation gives CASSFGGRRPDTQYF.

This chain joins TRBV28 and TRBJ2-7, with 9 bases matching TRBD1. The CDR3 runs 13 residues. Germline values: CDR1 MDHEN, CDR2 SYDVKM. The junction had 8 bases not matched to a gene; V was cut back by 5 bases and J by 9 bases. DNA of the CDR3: TGTGCCAGCAGTACACCCGGGACAGGGTGGCAGTACTTC. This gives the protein CASSTPGTGWQYF.

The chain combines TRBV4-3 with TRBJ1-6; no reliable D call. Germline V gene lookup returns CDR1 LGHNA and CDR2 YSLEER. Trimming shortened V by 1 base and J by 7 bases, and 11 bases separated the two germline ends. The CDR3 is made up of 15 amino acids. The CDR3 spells CASSQGVRQNSPLHF. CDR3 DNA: TGCGCCAGCAGCCAAGGGGTTCGTCAGAATTCACCCCTCCACTTT.

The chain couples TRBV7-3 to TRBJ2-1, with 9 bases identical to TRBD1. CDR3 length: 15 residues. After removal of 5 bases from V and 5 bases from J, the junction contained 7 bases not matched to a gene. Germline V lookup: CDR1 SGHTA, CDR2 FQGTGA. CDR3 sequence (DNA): TGTGCCAGCAGCCCAAAAAGGACAGGGGACAATGAGCAGTTCTTC. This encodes CASSPKRTGDNEQFF.

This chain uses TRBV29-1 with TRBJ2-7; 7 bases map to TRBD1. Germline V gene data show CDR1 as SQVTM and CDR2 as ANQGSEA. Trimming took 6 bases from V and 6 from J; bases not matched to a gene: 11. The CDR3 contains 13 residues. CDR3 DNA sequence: TGCAGCGTCGAGGATCCCTCAGGGGGCGAGCAGTACTTC. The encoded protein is CSVEDPSGGEQYF.

Here the CDR3 reads CASSLMFDTQYF. The CDR3 bases are TGTGCCAGCAGCTTAATGTTCGATACGCAGTATTTT. The rearrangement uses TRBV7-2 and TRBJ2-3; D gene uncertain. Germline V gene data show CDR1 as SGHTA and CDR2 as FQGNSA. Trimming cost V 2 bases and J 6 bases, with 6 bases left between them. The length of the CDR3 is 12 residues.

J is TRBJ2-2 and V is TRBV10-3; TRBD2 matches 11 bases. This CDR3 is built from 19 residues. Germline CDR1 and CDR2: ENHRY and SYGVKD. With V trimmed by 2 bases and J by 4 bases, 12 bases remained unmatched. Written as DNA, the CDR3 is TGTGCCATCAGTGAGAAATTAGCGGGAGGGTATAGGGGCACCGGGGAGCTGTTTTTT. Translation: CAISEKLAGGYRGTGELFF.

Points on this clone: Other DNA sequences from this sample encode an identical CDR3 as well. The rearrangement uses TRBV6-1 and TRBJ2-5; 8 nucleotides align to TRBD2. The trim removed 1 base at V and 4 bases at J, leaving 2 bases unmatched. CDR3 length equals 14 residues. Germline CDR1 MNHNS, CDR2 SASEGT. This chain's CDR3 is CASSEGGTRETQYF. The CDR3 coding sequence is TGTGCCAGCAGTGAAGGAGGGACTAGAGAGACCCAGTACTTC.

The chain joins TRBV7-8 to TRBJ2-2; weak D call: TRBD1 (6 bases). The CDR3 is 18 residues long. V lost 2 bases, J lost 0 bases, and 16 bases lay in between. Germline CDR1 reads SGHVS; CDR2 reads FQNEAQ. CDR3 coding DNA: TGTGCCAGCAGCTTATGGCAGGGGATTGCGGCGAACACCGGGGAGCTGTTTTTT. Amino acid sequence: CASSLWQGIAANTGELFF.

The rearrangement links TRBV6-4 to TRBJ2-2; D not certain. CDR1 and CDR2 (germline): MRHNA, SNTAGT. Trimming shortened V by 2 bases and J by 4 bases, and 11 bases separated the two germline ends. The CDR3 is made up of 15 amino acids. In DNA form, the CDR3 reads TGTGCCAGCAGTGACGAGTTCGGTGGCACCGGGGAGCTGTTTTTT. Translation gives CASSDEFGGTGELFF.

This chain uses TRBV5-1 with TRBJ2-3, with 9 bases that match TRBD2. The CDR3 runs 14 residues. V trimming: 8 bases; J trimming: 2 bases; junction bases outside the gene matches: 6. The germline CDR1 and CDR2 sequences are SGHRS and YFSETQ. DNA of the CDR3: TGCGCCAGTAGACTAGCGGATACCACAGATACGCAGTATTTT. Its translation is CASRLADTTDTQYF.

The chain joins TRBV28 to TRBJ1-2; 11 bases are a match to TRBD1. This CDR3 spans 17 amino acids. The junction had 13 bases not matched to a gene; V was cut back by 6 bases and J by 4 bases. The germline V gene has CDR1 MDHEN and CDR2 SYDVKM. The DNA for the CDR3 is TGTGCCAGCAGAAGTCATCTGGGACAGGGGGAGACCTATGGCTACACCTTC. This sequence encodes CASRSHLGQGETYGYTF.

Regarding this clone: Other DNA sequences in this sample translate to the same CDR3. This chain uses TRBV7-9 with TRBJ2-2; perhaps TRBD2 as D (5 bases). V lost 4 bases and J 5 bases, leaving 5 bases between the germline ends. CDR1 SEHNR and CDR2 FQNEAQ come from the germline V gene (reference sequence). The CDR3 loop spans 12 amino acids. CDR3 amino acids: CASSSGTGELFF. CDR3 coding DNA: TGTGCCAGCAGCTCGGGGACCGGGGAGCTGTTTTTT.

The CDR3 DNA follows: TGCAGCGTTGAAGGTGGCAGCACCACAGATACGCAGTATTTT. Its protein is CSVEGGSTTDTQYF. The V call is TRBV29-1, the J call TRBJ2-3, with no clear D. The CDR3 is made up of 14 amino acids. Germline CDR1 reads SQVTM; CDR2 reads ANQGSEA. The V gene lost 1 base and the J gene lost 2 bases, with 10 bases spanning the gap.

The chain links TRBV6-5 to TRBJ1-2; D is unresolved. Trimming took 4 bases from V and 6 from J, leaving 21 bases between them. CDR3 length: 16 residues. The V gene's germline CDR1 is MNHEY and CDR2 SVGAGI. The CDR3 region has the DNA TGTGCCAGCAGTTGGGGATGGGCACCAACCCAAAATGGCTACACCTTC. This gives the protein CASSWGWAPTQNGYTF.

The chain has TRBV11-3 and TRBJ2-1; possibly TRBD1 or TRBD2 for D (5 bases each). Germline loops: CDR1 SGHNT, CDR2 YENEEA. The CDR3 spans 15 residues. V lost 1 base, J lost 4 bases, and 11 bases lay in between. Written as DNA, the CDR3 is TGTGCCAGCAGCTTAGCGACCGGGGCGTACAATGAGCAGTTCTTC. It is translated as CASSLATGAYNEQFF.

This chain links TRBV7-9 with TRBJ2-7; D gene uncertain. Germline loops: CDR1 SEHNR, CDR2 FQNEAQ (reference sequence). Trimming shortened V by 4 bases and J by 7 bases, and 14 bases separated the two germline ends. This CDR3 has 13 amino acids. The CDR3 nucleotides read TGTGCCAGCAGCTCTCATACAGAAGGGGAGCAGTACTTC. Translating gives CASSSHTEGEQYF.

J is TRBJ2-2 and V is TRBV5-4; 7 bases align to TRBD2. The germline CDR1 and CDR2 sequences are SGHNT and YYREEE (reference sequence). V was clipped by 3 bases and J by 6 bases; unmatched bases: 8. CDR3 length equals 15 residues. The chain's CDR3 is CASSWRGSTSGELFF. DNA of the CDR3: TGTGCCAGCAGCTGGCGGGGGAGTACTTCCGGGGAGCTGTTTTTT.

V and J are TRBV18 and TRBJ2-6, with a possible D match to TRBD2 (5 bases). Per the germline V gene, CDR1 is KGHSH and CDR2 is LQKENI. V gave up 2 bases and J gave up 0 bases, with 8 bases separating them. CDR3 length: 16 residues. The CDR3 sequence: CASSPVGASGANVLTF. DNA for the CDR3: TGTGCCAGCTCACCAGTGGGAGCCTCTGGGGCCAACGTCCTGACTTTC.

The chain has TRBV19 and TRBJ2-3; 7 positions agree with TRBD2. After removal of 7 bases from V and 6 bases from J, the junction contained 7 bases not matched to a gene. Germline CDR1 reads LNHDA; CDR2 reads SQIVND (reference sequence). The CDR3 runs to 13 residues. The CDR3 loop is CASKSGGSDTQYF. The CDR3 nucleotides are TGTGCCAGTAAATCGGGAGGTTCGGATACGCAGTATTTT.

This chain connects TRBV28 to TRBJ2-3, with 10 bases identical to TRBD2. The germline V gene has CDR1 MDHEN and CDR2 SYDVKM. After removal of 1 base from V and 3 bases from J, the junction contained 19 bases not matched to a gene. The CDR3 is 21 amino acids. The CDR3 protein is CASSLFFPSGSRGLVTDTQYF. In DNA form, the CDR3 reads TGTGCCAGCAGTTTATTCTTCCCTAGCGGGAGCCGCGGATTGGTGACAGATACGCAGTATTTT.